These 3 T cell receptor beta chains were sequenced from one sample in a study of T cell changes during pregnancy in multiple sclerosis. Clones were read by immunoSEQ multiplex PCR, and TCRdb kept only the in-frame ones, dropping some. The sample lists 40,000 or so clones; more than 75% were seen once. This material consisted of CD8+ T cells from peripheral blood mononuclear cells, taken in the third trimester of pregnancy. These receptors all come from a female donor with multiple sclerosis, enrolled in a pregnancy study.

This clone was detected only a few times. The V call is TRBV5-4, the J call TRBJ1-1; the match to TRBD1 covers 7 bases. J gave up 11 bases and V 3 bases, and 10 bases lay outside the gene matches. The CDR3 loop spans 13 amino acids. Germline values: CDR1 SGHNT, CDR2 YYREEE (reference sequence). CDR3 sequence (DNA): TGTGCCAGCAGCTCGATTCAGGGGGGTAACGCTTTCTTT. Residues: CASSSIQGGNAFF.

The CDR3 DNA is TGTGCCTGGATGAATAGCGGGAATTACAATGAGCAGTTCTTC. Encoded protein: CAWMNSGNYNEQFF. The chain uses TRBV30 and TRBJ2-1; TRBD2 matches at 8 bases. This CDR3 region has 14 residues. Trimming took 4 bases from V and 4 from J; bases not matched to a gene: 6. CDR1 is GTSNPN and CDR2 is SVGIG in the germline V gene (reference sequence). The full variable domain, completed using reference TRBV30 and TRBJ2-1, is SQTIHQWPATLVQPVGSPLSLECTVEGTSNPNLYWYRQAAGRGLQLLFYSVGIGQISSEVPQNLSASRPQDRQFILSSKKLLLSDSGFYLCAWMNSGNYNEQFFGPGTRLTVL.

This chain connects TRBV7-3 to TRBJ2-3; TRBD2 agrees at 8 bases. The CDR3 sequence is 13 residues long. CDR1 and CDR2 from the germline V gene are SGHTA and FQGTGA. V dropped 6 bases and J dropped 6; count of bases not matched to a gene: 5. The CDR3 DNA reads TGTGCCAGCAGAGATAGCGGGGAGGATACGCAGTATTTT. Its protein product is CASRDSGEDTQYF.